This T cell receptor (beta chain) was profiled in a study of OX40 agonist ivuxolimab in advanced cancers. Study details: Two cutaneous melanoma patients and one hepatocellular carcinoma patient, three in all, had partial responses. The study's findings and limits: Expanded clones were, on average, more numerous among CD8+ T cells than CD4+.

Only in-frame clones appear in the TCRdb table, and some are missing; sequencing was by immunoSEQ multiplex PCR. The repertoire consists of around 62,000 clones, with roughly 84% occurring once and the leading ten covering roughly 1.6%. The timepoints at which blood was sampled were baseline, cycle 4 day 1, and cycle 7 day 1. The CDR3 is made up of 13 amino acids. Germline assignment: CDR1 SGHTA and CDR2 FQGNSA. Trimming removed 5 bases from V and 6 bases from J, with 11 bases in between. As to this clone: Its cognate antigen is unknown.

The genes are TRBV7-2 and TRBJ2-1, with D tentatively TRBD2 (5 bases). The clonotype was recovered from an adult with an advanced solid tumor such as melanoma, head and neck, liver or kidney cancer. This sample comprised CD4+ or CD8+ T cells sorted from blood, obtained in a trial of the OX40 agonist ivuxolimab. The CDR3 DNA sequence: TGTGCCAGCAGCGATACTAGAAGCAATGAGCAGTTCTTC. Its translation: CASSDTRSNEQFF. Based on the CDR3 plus reference TRBV7-2 and TRBJ2-1, the full variable domain is GAGVSQSPSNKVTEKGKDVELRCDPISGHTALYWYRQSLGQGLEFLIYFQGNSAPDKSGLPSDRFSAERTGGSVSTLTIQRTQQEDSAVYLCASSDTRSNEQFFGPGTRLTVL.